These 7 T cell receptor beta chains originate from one sample sequenced in a study of technical replicates of blood from a few donors. The data were produced by immunoSEQ multiplex PCR, yet TCRdb's version contains in-frame clones alone and is incomplete. The table records some 78,000 clones, roughly 93% of them present only once. The sequencing input was T cells isolated from PBMCs. The source is a human donor in good health.

The gene calls are TRBV5-1 and TRBJ2-2; 8 nucleotides match TRBD1. CDR1 is SGHRS, CDR2 YFSETQ, per germline. J was trimmed by 4 bases and V by 4 bases; bases with no gene match: 9. The CDR3 totals 16 residues. This CDR3 is CASSPRTGLSTGELFF. CDR3 DNA: TGCGCCAGCAGCCCAAGGACAGGGTTGTCCACCGGGGAGCTGTTTTTT.

The rearrangement joins TRBV19 to TRBJ2-3; 9 nucleotides agree with TRBD2. This CDR3 has 15 residues. The ends lost 5 bases at V and 0 bases at J; junction bases unmatched: 3. Germline assignment: CDR1 LNHDA and CDR2 SQIVND (reference sequence). In DNA, the CDR3 is TGTGCCAGTAGTCCTACTAGCGGGAGCACAGATACGCAGTATTTT. It specifies CASSPTSGSTDTQYF. Complete variable domain (other parts from reference TRBV19 and TRBJ2-3): DGGITQSPKYLFRKEGQNVTLSCEQNLNHDAMYWYRQDPGQGLRLIYYSQIVNDFQKGDIAEGYSVSREKKESFPLTVTSAQKNPTAFYLCASSPTSGSTDTQYFGPGTRLTVL.

This rearrangement joins TRBV19 to TRBJ2-1, with 9 bases fitting TRBD2. With V trimmed by 0 bases and J by 13 bases, 4 bases remained unmatched. From germline, CDR1 is LNHDA and CDR2 SQIVND (reference sequence). The CDR3 totals 13 residues. The CDR3 is CASSIDPSGKQFF. In nucleotides, the CDR3 is TGTGCCAGTAGTATAGATCCTAGCGGGAAACAGTTCTTC.

This sequence joins TRBV4-3 and TRBJ2-5, with TRBD2 matching over 8 bases. The CDR3 length is 17 residues. Germline CDR1 LGHNA, CDR2 YSLEER. The J segment lost 1 base and the V segment lost 0 bases, leaving 7 bases of the junction unmatched. The CDR3 protein is CASSQDRIGRAQETQYF. Here the CDR3 DNA reads TGCGCCAGCAGCCAAGATCGAATCGGGAGGGCCCAAGAGACCCAGTACTTC.

The V and J genes are TRBV29-1 and TRBJ1-5, with 7 bases aligning to TRBD1. This CDR3 is built from 14 residues. The V gene end was trimmed by 4 bases and the J gene end by 5 bases; junction bases not matched to a gene: 8. Germline-derived CDR1 and CDR2 are SQVTM and ANQGSEA. CDR3 sequence: CSVAGGQPYQPQHF. CDR3 bases: TGCAGCGTTGCTGGGGGACAGCCATATCAGCCCCAGCATTTT.

This chain uses TRBV2 with TRBJ2-1, with 7 bases that match TRBD2. After removal of 3 bases from V and 0 bases from J, the junction contained 11 bases not matched to a gene. Germline V gives CDR1 SNHLY, CDR2 FYNNEI. This CDR3 comprises 18 residues. The CDR3 DNA sequence: TGTGCCAGCAGTGACCGTTTTTCGACTAGCAGCTCCTACAATGAGCAGTTCTTC. It codes for CASSDRFSTSSSYNEQFF.

The table lists this clone with a count of one. The chain couples TRBV25-1 to TRBJ1-2; 9 nucleotides align to TRBD1. CDR3 length: 15 residues. Germline assignment: CDR1 MGHDK and CDR2 SYGVNS. With V trimmed by 1 base and J by 3 bases, 3 bases remained unmatched. The DNA of the CDR3 is TGTGCCAGCAGTGAATGGGACAGGGACCACTATGGCTACACCTTC. The encoded protein is CASSEWDRDHYGYTF.